These T cell receptor beta chains were read from a single sample in a study of Ad26.COV2.S vaccination and SARS-CoV-2 variants. Clones were sequenced by immunoSEQ multiplex PCR, and TCRdb holds only the in-frame ones, with some missing. The table records some 320,000 clones, approximately 80% of them present only once. The sequencing used peripheral blood, collected in a trial of Ad26.COV2.S vaccine versus placebo. The origin of the receptors is a person aged 18-60 years who received the Ad26.COV2.S COVID-19 vaccine or a placebo. CDR3s include the opening cysteine and the closing phenylalanine or tryptophan. The D gene is left open where the match is weak. For some rows the clone size is stated as once, few or many, or as a class when expanded; others skip it.

len	abundance	v_gene	j_gene	d_gene	CDR3nt	CDR3aa
14	.	TRBV28	TRBJ1-2	.	TGTGCCAGCAGTCTTACCCAGCGTAGCTATGGCTACACCTTC	CASSLTQRSYGYTF
13	.	TRBV7-2	TRBJ1-5	TRBD1	TGTGCCAGCAGCTATGACAGGGTACAGCCCCAGCATTTT	CASSYDRVQPQHF
15	.	TRBV28	TRBJ1-5	TRBD1	TGTGCCAGCCGCGAGATAACCAGGGGGCTTCAGCCCCAGCATTTT	CASREITRGLQPQHF
14	.	TRBV30	TRBJ2-1	TRBD2	TGTGCCCTCGGACTAGCGGGCCACGTCAATGAGCAGTTCTTC	CALGLAGHVNEQFF
14	.	TRBV2	TRBJ2-5	.	TGTGCCAGCTCGATAGGGAATAACCAAGAGACCCAGTACTTC	CASSIGNNQETQYF
16	.	TRBV14	TRBJ2-5	TRBD2	TGTGCCAGCAGCCCCTTTTTGTTAGCGGGGAAAGAGACCCAGTACTTC	CASSPFLLAGKETQYF
14	.	TRBV7-2	TRBJ1-2	.	TGTGCCAGCAGCCCCGGGCAAGAAGACTATGGCTACACCTTC	CASSPGQEDYGYTF
15	.	TRBV7-7	TRBJ2-1	.	TGTGCTAGCAGCCTGGACAGAGGGGGATACAATGAGCAGTTCTTC	CASSLDRGGYNEQFF
14	.	TRBV11-3	TRBJ2-7	.	TGTGCCAGCAGCTTGCCTCCCGCGCATAACGAGCAGTACTTC	CASSLPPAHNEQYF
14	.	TRBV7-9	TRBJ2-7	.	TGTGCCAGCAGCTTTGGAAGGGGCCGGGACGAGCAGTACTTC	CASSFGRGRDEQYF
16	.	TRBV10-1	TRBJ1-5	.	TGCGCCAGCAGTGAGTGGGTACCACTGATAGATCAGCCCCAGCATTTT	CASSEWVPLIDQPQHF
12	.	TRBV30	TRBJ2-1	.	TGTGCCTGGAGTGTACGTGGGGGGAAGCAGTTCTTC	CAWSVRGGKQFF
14	.	TRBV4-2	TRBJ2-1	.	TGTGCCAGCAGCCAAGGGGGATCCAAGGAGGGGCAGTTCTTC	CASSQGGSKEGQFF
15	.	TRBV2	TRBJ2-7	TRBD2	TGTGCCAGCAGTGAGGATCGGGGGGGGAGCTACGAGCAGTACTTC	CASSEDRGGSYEQYF
14	.	TRBV28	TRBJ1-5	.	TGTGCCAGCAGCTTGGGGGGTTTTAATCAGCCCCAGCATTTT	CASSLGGFNQPQHF
17	.	TRBV9	TRBJ2-3	.	TGTGCCAGCAGCGTAGACTATTCGGCGGCTAGCACAGATACGCAGTATTTT	CASSVDYSAASTDTQYF
12	.	TRBV14	TRBJ1-1	.	TGTGCCAGCAGCCAAGGGTGGGCTGAAGCTTTCTTT	CASSQGWAEAFF
15	.	TRBV30	TRBJ1-5	TRBD1	TGTGCCTGGAGTAGACAGGGGGCAGGAGGACAGCCCCAGCATTTT	CAWSRQGAGGQPQHF
14	.	TRBV4-1	TRBJ2-3	.	TGCGCCAGCAGCCAAGAAGGCGATTCAGATACGCAGTATTTT	CASSQEGDSDTQYF
14	.	TRBV27	TRBJ1-5	TRBD1	TGTGCCAGCAGTCCCACAGGGGGCCATCAGCCCCAGCATTTT	CASSPTGGHQPQHF
15	.	TRBV4-1	TRBJ2-5	TRBD2	TGCGCCAGCAGCCAAGAGCGGGGGGGAACAGAGACCCAGTACTTC	CASSQERGGTETQYF
15	.	TRBV7-9	TRBJ2-2	.	TGTGCCAGCAGCATCCAGGGTTTGGGCACCGGGGAGCTGTTTTTT	CASSIQGLGTGELFF
14	.	TRBV6-6	TRBJ2-7	TRBD1	TGTGCCAGCAGAAGGGACAGGGCAGCCTACGAGCAGTACTTC	CASRRDRAAYEQYF
14	.	TRBV3-1/TRBV3-2	TRBJ2-5	.	TGTGCCAGCAGCACCGGGGGGCAAGTTGAGACCCAGTACTTC	CASSTGGQVETQYF
15	once	TRBV28	TRBJ2-1	.	TGTGCCAGCATTAGGGGACAAGGGACCTACAATGAGCAGTTCTTC	CASIRGQGTYNEQFF
14	few	TRBV5-4	TRBJ1-2	TRBD1	TGTGCCAGCAGCTTGGGGGACAGGGGATACGGCTACACCTTC	CASSLGDRGYGYTF
14	few	TRBV7-3	TRBJ1-2	.	TGTGCCAGCAGCTCGGACACCCGGAGGGGTGGCTACACCTTC	CASSSDTRRGGYTF
15	.	TRBV6-5	TRBJ2-2	.	TGTGCCAGCAGTTACTCGGCAGGACGCACCGGGGAGCTGTTTTTT	CASSYSAGRTGELFF
15	.	TRBV5-5	TRBJ1-1	.	TGTGCCAGCAGCCGGACAGCGCGTTCGAACACTGAAGCTTTCTTT	CASSRTARSNTEAFF
15	.	TRBV6-6	TRBJ1-3	.	TGTGCCAGCAGTCCCCCCGGGGAGTTAGGAAACACCATATATTTT	CASSPPGELGNTIYF
15	.	TRBV7-9	TRBJ1-4	.	TGTGCCAGCAGCTTATTTATAATGGGAGTTGAAAAACTGTTTTTT	CASSLFIMGVEKLFF
16	.	TRBV6-4	TRBJ1-5	.	TGTGCCAGCAGTGTCAAATCGGAGGGGCGGCGCCAGCCCCAGCATTTT	CASSVKSEGRRQPQHF
11	.	TRBV20-1	TRBJ2-2	TRBD2	TGCCCCGGGGGGGCGACCGGGGAGCTGTTTTTT	CPGGATGELFF
11	.	TRBV20-1	TRBJ2-1	.	TGCAGGGCCGGCCCTTACAATGAGCAGTTCTTC	CRAGPYNEQFF
15	.	TRBV19	TRBJ2-6	.	TGTGCCAGTAGAGGTACGCGCGCTGGGGCCAACGTCCTGACTTTC	CASRGTRAGANVLTF
16	.	TRBV4-1	TRBJ2-3	.	TGCGCCAGCAGCTATTGGGACCGACCGAGCACAGATACGCAGTATTTT	CASSYWDRPSTDTQYF
14	.	TRBV19	TRBJ1-2	.	TGTGCCAGTAGCACCGGACGGACAGTCCATGGCTACACCTTC	CASSTGRTVHGYTF
13	once	TRBV11-2	TRBJ1-1	.	TGTGCCAGCAGCTTAGATTCCAGCACTGAAGCTTTCTTT	CASSLDSSTEAFF
11	few	TRBV2	TRBJ2-1	.	TGTGCCAGCAGCCAATACAATGAGCAGTTCTTC	CASSQYNEQFF
15	.	TRBV19	TRBJ2-3	TRBD2	TGTGCCAGTAGTATGGTTAGCGGGGGCACAGATACGCAGTATTTT	CASSMVSGGTDTQYF
14	.	TRBV11-3	TRBJ2-5	.	TGTGCCAGCAGCTTAGGCAATTCCCAAGAGACCCAGTACTTC	CASSLGNSQETQYF
15	.	TRBV5-4	TRBJ2-1	TRBD1	TGTGCCAGCAGCTTGGTCGGGACAGGGAGCAATGAGCAGTTCTTC	CASSLVGTGSNEQFF
17	.	TRBV29-1	TRBJ2-1	TRBD2	TGCAGCGTTGAAGATCGGGGGACTAGCGGGCGTCCAAATGAGCAGTTCTTC	CSVEDRGTSGRPNEQFF
11	.	TRBV6-5	TRBJ1-2	.	TGTGCCACCCTGCAGGGGTATGGCTACACCTTC	CATLQGYGYTF
16	.	TRBV28	TRBJ2-1	.	TGTGCCAGCAGTTTACCCCCATCCAGGGTCTACAATGAGCAGTTCTTC	CASSLPPSRVYNEQFF
15	.	TRBV4-2	TRBJ2-5	.	TGTGCCAGCAGCCAAGCGGGTCTTTACCAAGAGACCCAGTACTTC	CASSQAGLYQETQYF
18	.	TRBV5-1	TRBJ2-2	.	TGCGCCAGCAGCTTAGAGGGGGGGTCCCTGAAGAACACCGGGGAGCTGTTTTTT	CASSLEGGSLKNTGELFF
15	.	TRBV9	TRBJ2-7	.	TGTGCCAGCAGCGTAGCAGGCGGTAACCGCTACGAGCAGTACTTC	CASSVAGGNRYEQYF
20	.	TRBV3-1/TRBV3-2	TRBJ2-5	TRBD2	TGTGCCAGCAGCCAAGATCCCGTATTGGTGCTAGCGGGGGGCCGAGAGACCCAGTACTTC	CASSQDPVLVLAGGRETQYF
13	.	TRBV19	TRBJ2-3	TRBD1	TGTGCCAGTAGTGACAGGGCCACAGATACGCAGTATTTT	CASSDRATDTQYF
16	.	TRBV19	TRBJ1-2	.	TGTGCCAGTAGTAATCCGGGAGCTGGACCCGTTTATGGCTACACCTTC	CASSNPGAGPVYGYTF
15	.	TRBV4-1	TRBJ1-5	.	TGCGCCAGCAGCCTCACGTCCGGGAACCGGCAGCCCCAGCATTTT	CASSLTSGNRQPQHF
16	.	TRBV6-1	TRBJ1-4	.	TGTGCCAGCAGTGAAATAGGACACCTAACTAATGAAAAACTGTTTTTT	CASSEIGHLTNEKLFF
14	.	TRBV30	TRBJ1-2	TRBD1	TGTGCCTGGGAAGGGACAGCCAAACAGAGTGGCTACACCTTC	CAWEGTAKQSGYTF
13	.	TRBV11-3	TRBJ1-1	TRBD1	TGTGCCAGCAGCTGGACAGGGAACACTGAAGCTTTCTTT	CASSWTGNTEAFF
15	once	TRBV9	TRBJ1-5	TRBD1	TGTGCCAGCAGCCTATTGGGACAGGCAAATCAGCCCCAGCATTTT	CASSLLGQANQPQHF
16	once	TRBV9	TRBJ2-2	.	TGTGCCAGCAGCGTAGGGGTAGGGGGGTACACCGGGGAGCTGTTTTTT	CASSVGVGGYTGELFF